These 15 T cell receptor beta chains were sequenced from one sample in a study of blood T cell repertoires in COVID-19. The table came from immunoSEQ multiplex PCR; TCRdb's copy has only in-frame clones and leaves some out. The sample lists more than 140,000 clones; roughly 82% were seen once. The sequenced sample consisted of peripheral blood. These TCRs come from a woman aged 45-59 years in a cohort sampled during active or convalescent COVID-19.

This chain connects TRBV5-6 to TRBJ1-6; D is perhaps TRBD1 (6 bases). Germline assignment: CDR1 SGHDT and CDR2 YYEEEE. The CDR3 runs to 15 residues. V shed 2 bases and J shed 7 bases, with 13 bases lying between them. The chain's CDR3 is CASSLGRTANSPLHF. CDR3 nucleotide sequence: TGTGCCAGCAGCTTAGGCCGGACAGCCAATTCACCCCTCCACTTT.

V and J are TRBV11-2 and TRBJ1-5; 7 bases agree with TRBD1. CDR3 length: 14 residues. J gave up 7 bases and V 5 bases, and 8 bases lay outside the gene matches. CDR1 is SGHAT, CDR2 FQNNGV, per germline. The CDR3 DNA is TGTGCCAGCAGCCAGGACAGGATGATCCAGCCCCAGCATTTT. Residues: CASSQDRMIQPQHF.

The chain has TRBV4-1 and TRBJ1-1, with no clear D. Trimming took 0 bases from V and 1 from J, leaving 6 bases between them. Germline CDR1 reads MGHRA; CDR2 reads YSYEKL. The CDR3 totals 14 residues. The CDR3 reads CASSQDRRNTEAFF. CDR3 coding DNA: TGCGCCAGCAGCCAAGATAGGAGGAACACTGAAGCTTTCTTT.

This clone has a single count. This chain joins TRBV15 and TRBJ1-5; D is ambiguous. The CDR3 has 15 amino acids. The germline V gene encodes CDR1 LNHNV and CDR2 YYDKDF (reference sequence). Deletions cut 2 bases from V and 0 bases from J, with 8 bases between. The CDR3 sequence is CATSRRLLSNQPQHF. The CDR3 DNA is TGTGCCACCAGCAGACGACTCCTTAGCAATCAGCCCCAGCATTTT.

The V call is TRBV10-3, the J call TRBJ2-3; D perhaps matches TRBD1 (5 bases). CDR3 size: 13 residues. CDR1 ENHRY and CDR2 SYGVKD come from the germline V gene. V was shortened by 8 bases and J by 2 bases, with 11 bases between the two germline ends. CDR3 coding DNA: TGTGCCATCTCCAGGGCCCCCACAGATACGCAGTATTTT. The encoded protein is CAISRAPTDTQYF.

The chain joins TRBV7-8 to TRBJ2-3, with 11 bases lining up with TRBD2. This CDR3 contains 18 residues. Per the germline V gene, CDR1 is SGHVS and CDR2 is FQNEAQ. V gave up 5 bases and J gave up 3 bases; unmatched junction bases: 13. This CDR3 is CASSPSSGGPLWTDTQYF. The CDR3 coding sequence is TGTGCCAGCAGCCCTTCTAGCGGGGGGCCCCTATGGACAGATACGCAGTATTTT. Together with reference TRBV7-8 and TRBJ2-3, the CDR3 gives the full variable domain: GAGVSQSPRYKVAKRGQDVALRCDPISGHVSLFWYQQALGQGPEFLTYFQNEAQLDKSGLPSDRFFAERPEGSVSTLKIQRTQQEDSAVYLCASSPSSGGPLWTDTQYFGPGTRLTVL.

This chain connects TRBV19 to TRBJ2-3; possible D gene TRBD1, 5 bases. With 2 bases removed from V and 4 bases from J, the gap between germline ends came to 10 bases. Germline CDR1 is LNHDA and CDR2 is SQIVND (reference sequence). This CDR3 spans 14 amino acids. Written as DNA, the CDR3 is TGTGCCAGTAGTATAACAGGCGGAGCAGATACGCAGTATTTT. Amino acids: CASSITGGADTQYF.

This clone was seen a few times. V and J are TRBV6-2 or TRBV6-3 and TRBJ2-1, with 15 bases matching TRBD2. The J segment lost 4 bases and the V segment lost 5 bases, leaving 3 bases of the junction unmatched. Germline CDR1 is MNHEY and CDR2 is SVGEGT. The CDR3 spans 16 residues. The CDR3 DNA sequence: TGTGCCAGCAGTAATGGACTAGCGGGGGGGTACAATGAGCAGTTCTTC. It codes for CASSNGLAGGYNEQFF.

With regard to this clone: It may be a read error: a sequence one base away is much more abundant. The gene calls are TRBV5-1 and TRBJ2-2; possible D gene TRBD1, 5 bases. The germline CDR1 and CDR2 sequences are SGHRS and YFSETQ. The length of the CDR3 is 13 residues. The V end was cut by 0 bases, the J end by 5 bases, with 5 bases between. CDR3 in DNA: TGCGCCAGCAGCTTGGCAGGGACCGGGGAGCTGTTTTTT. This encodes CASSLAGTGELFF.

This clone was found once. The chain is built from TRBV9 and TRBJ2-3; D gene ambiguous. The CDR3 has 15 residues. Germline V gene sequence: CDR1 SGDLS, CDR2 YYNGEE. The V gene lost 0 bases and the J gene lost 0 bases, with 8 bases spanning the gap. CDR3 protein: CASSVGILSTDTQYF. CDR3 nucleotides: TGTGCCAGCAGCGTAGGTATCCTTAGCACAGATACGCAGTATTTT.

This clone was counted a single time. The chain joins TRBV3-1 (or the pseudogene TRBV3-2) to TRBJ1-2, with TRBD1 matching 8 bases. The J segment lost 8 bases and the V segment lost 2 bases, leaving 7 bases of the junction unmatched. The germline V gene has CDR1 LGHDT and CDR2 YNNKEL (reference sequence). This CDR3 comprises 14 residues. Here the CDR3 reads CASSQQGASGGYTF. The CDR3 coding sequence is TGTGCCAGCAGCCAACAGGGGGCGAGTGGCGGCTACACCTTC.

This chain joins TRBV2 and TRBJ2-5, with TRBD2 matching over 7 bases. The CDR3 extends over 15 amino acids. The ends lost 1 base at V and 1 base at J; junction bases unmatched: 3. Germline V gives CDR1 SNHLY, CDR2 FYNNEI. The CDR3 bases are TGTGCCAGCAGTGAAGGGGCGGGGGTCCAAGAGACCCAGTACTTC. Protein sequence: CASSEGAGVQETQYF.

The chain links TRBV27 to TRBJ2-5, with TRBD2 matching 7 bases. The V segment lost 10 bases and the J segment 7 bases; nucleotides outside the gene matches: 12. Germline assignment: CDR1 MNHEY and CDR2 SMNVEV (reference sequence). There are 13 residues in the CDR3. The CDR3: CATGPGGTRTQYF. CDR3 DNA: TGTGCCACCGGACCGGGGGGTACGCGGACCCAGTACTTC.

The V and J genes are TRBV4-3 and TRBJ1-3, with D unclear. Germline V lookup: CDR1 LGHNA, CDR2 YSLEER. The CDR3 contains 18 residues. The germline V and J ends were trimmed by 0 bases and 0 bases, with 15 bases remaining between them. This chain's CDR3 is CASSQDRAGVPSGNTIYF. CDR3 nucleotides: TGCGCCAGCAGCCAAGATCGTGCAGGCGTCCCCTCTGGAAACACCATATATTTT.

This CDR3 reads CASSWDRGKTQYF. The CDR3 coding sequence is TGCGCCAGCAGTTGGGACAGGGGGAAGACCCAGTACTTC. The V call is TRBV10-1, the J call TRBJ2-5; 11 bases are a match to TRBD1. Looked up from germline, CDR1 is WNHNN and CDR2 is SYGVQD (reference sequence). The CDR3 loop spans 13 amino acids. Trimming removed 5 bases from V and 6 bases from J; junction bases left unmatched: 2.